Many counts were recorded for the clone carrying this T cell receptor beta chain. Its cognate antigen is unknown. MiXCR, applied by TCRdb to the multiplex PCR reads, yields one record per CDR3 protein. This table has about 130,000 distinct CDR3 sequences, about 22% appearing once. The lymph nodes were axillary draining lymph nodes from breast cancer patients. This sample was taken from a study of breast tumors, draining lymph nodes, adjacent tissues. Study results and limitations: That most tumor T cells come from lymph nodes remained unproven. Compared with basal-like, luminal-like tumors shared significantly more repertoire with nontumor tissue.

This CDR3 spans 15 amino acids. The V and J ends lost 6 bases and 5 bases, in that order; junction bases with no gene match: 8. Germline values: CDR1 ENHRY, CDR2 SYGVKD. This receptor was identified in a female donor with breast cancer. Some clones in this sample may be carry-over from other donors' samples. V is TRBV10-3 and J is TRBJ1-2; the match to TRBD1 covers 11 bases. Sequencing was done on a sample of axillary lymph node tissue. CDR3 sequence: CAISSDRGRDYGYTF. CDR3 coding DNA: TGTGCCATCAGCTCGGACAGGGGGCGAGATTATGGCTACACCTTC.